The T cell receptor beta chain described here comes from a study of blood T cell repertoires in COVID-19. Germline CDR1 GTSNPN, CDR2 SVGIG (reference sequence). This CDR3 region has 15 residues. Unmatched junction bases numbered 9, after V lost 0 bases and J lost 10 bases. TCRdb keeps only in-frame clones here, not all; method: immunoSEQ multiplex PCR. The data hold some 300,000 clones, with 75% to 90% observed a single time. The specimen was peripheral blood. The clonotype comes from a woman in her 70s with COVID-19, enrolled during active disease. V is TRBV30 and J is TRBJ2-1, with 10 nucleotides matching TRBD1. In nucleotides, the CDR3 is TGTGCCTGGAGTGTTATGGGACAGGGGTTGGGGGAGCAGTTCTTC. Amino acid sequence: CAWSVMGQGLGEQFF.